This T cell receptor beta chain was identified during a study of blood T cell dynamics during melanoma immunotherapy. Measured with immunoSEQ multiplex PCR; TCRdb has only the in-frame clones, and not every one. The data contain some 9,900 clones, about 91% of them singletons. The CDR3 consists of 16 residues. Trimming at V came to 5 bases and at J to 9 bases, leaving 9 bases not matched to a gene. The germline V gene has CDR1 SGHTA and CDR2 FQGNSA. Time point specified: pre-treatment baseline. Disease control meant complete response, partial response or stable disease at 12 weeks. The starting material was blood, obtained from a patient treated with checkpoint blockade. The gene calls are TRBV7-2 and TRBJ2-1, with 14 positions matching TRBD2. The receptor comes from a human donor with melanoma. CDR3 loop: CASSPRTSGRTGEQFF. The CDR3 coding sequence is TGTGCCAGCAGCCCCCGGACTAGCGGGAGGACGGGTGAGCAGTTCTTC. Using reference TRBV7-2 and TRBJ2-1 for the parts outside the CDR3, the full variable domain is GAGVSQSPSNKVTEKGKDVELRCDPISGHTALYWYRQSLGQGLEFLIYFQGNSAPDKSGLPSDRFSAERTGGSVSTLTIQRTQQEDSAVYLCASSPRTSGRTGEQFFGPGTRLTVL.